A selection of T cell receptor beta chains follows, all from one sample in a study of blood T cells in healthy people across ages. TCRdb fed the 5' RACE reads into MiXCR, producing one record per CDR3 protein. The sample comprises 1.5 million to 2 million distinct CDR3 sequences, 28% of which are singletons, and less than 9.5% rests with the top ten. Sequenced sample: blood. The receptors derive from a woman aged 25 to 39 in good health. The CDR3 runs from the conserved cysteine through the conserved F or W. The D gene is left open where the match is weak. Size is omitted from some rows. Given values are once, few, many or a class for expanded clones.

>.|.|TRBV30|TRBJ2-5
CAWTSRGLNEQYF
TGTGCCTGGACTAGCAGAGGACTCAATGAGCAGTACTTC
>few|TRBD2|TRBV6-5|TRBJ2-1
CASNRAGGPYNEQFF
TGTGCCAGCAACCGAGCGGGGGGCCCCTACAATGAGCAGTTCTTC
>few|.|TRBV27|TRBJ2-3
CASRGLGQRSSTDTQYF
TGTGCCAGCAGGGGTTTGGGACAACGATCTAGCACAGATACGCAGTATTTT
>.|.|TRBV18|TRBJ1-2
CASSPGGDRSYGYTF
TGTGCCAGCTCACCAGGGGGCGACAGGAGCTATGGCTACACCTTC
>.|.|TRBV30|TRBJ2-7
CAWSVTTPSQYF
TGTGCCTGGAGTGTGACTACTCCATCGCAGTACTTC
>.|.|TRBV20-1|TRBJ2-5
CSVAVTQETQYF
TGCAGTGTAGCGGTTACTCAAGAGACCCAGTACTTC
>.|TRBD1|TRBV7-2|TRBJ2-7
CASSPRQGQDERYF
TGTGCCAGCAGCCCACGACAGGGTCAAGACGAGCGGTACTTC
>.|.|TRBV6-2/TRBV6-3|TRBJ2-7
CASRYMKPPGEQYF
TGTGCCAGCAGGTACATGAAGCCGCCGGGGGAGCAGTACTTC
>.|TRBD1|TRBV4-1|TRBJ2-1
CASGQDPTGGINEQFF
TGCGCCAGCGGCCAAGATCCTACAGGGGGAATCAATGAGCAGTTCTTC
>.|TRBD1|TRBV20-1|TRBJ2-1
CSGTGQGVNEQFF
TGCAGTGGGACGGGACAGGGGGTAAATGAGCAGTTCTTC
>.|.|TRBV24-1|TRBJ2-1
CATRGSLGEQFF
TGTGCCACCAGGGGCTCCCTGGGTGAGCAGTTCTTC
>many|.|TRBV2|TRBJ2-1
CASSEKGGFYNEQFF
TGTGCCAGCAGTGAAAAAGGGGGGTTCTACAATGAGCAGTTCTTC
>.|.|TRBV29-1|TRBJ2-7
CSVVRGWGTYEQYF
TGCAGCGTTGTGCGCGGGTGGGGCACCTACGAGCAGTACTTC
>many|TRBD2|TRBV10-3|TRBJ2-5
CAISERGGRNQETQYF
TGTGCCATCAGTGAGCGTGGCGGGAGGAACCAAGAGACCCAGTACTTC
>.|TRBD2|TRBV10-3|TRBJ2-7
CAISSLLLAGDDEQYF
TGTGCCATCAGTAGTCTCCTACTAGCGGGAGATGACGAGCAGTACTTC
>few|.|TRBV7-2|TRBJ2-3
CASSLIPASTDTQYF
TGTGCCAGCAGCTTAATCCCGGCTAGCACAGATACGCAGTATTTT
>few|TRBD2|TRBV6-1|TRBJ2-7
CASTRGGSYEQYF
TGTGCCAGCACGCGGGGCGGGAGCTACGAGCAGTACTTC
>few|.|TRBV29-1|TRBJ2-1
CSSLAGGGPYNEQFF
TGCAGCTCCCTGGCTGGGGGCGGGCCCTACAATGAGCAGTTCTTC
>.|.|TRBV5-1|TRBJ2-7
CASSLRPGEIAYEQYF
TGCGCCAGCAGCTTGAGGCCGGGAGAAATTGCCTACGAGCAGTACTTC
>.|.|TRBV7-2|TRBJ1-2
CASSSKGGGYGYTF
TGTGCCAGCAGCTCCAAAGGAGGAGGATATGGCTACACCTTC
>.|TRBD1|TRBV7-2|TRBJ2-6
CASSLTGDSGANVLTF
TGTGCCAGCAGCTTAACAGGGGACTCTGGGGCCAACGTCCTGACTTTC
>few|.|TRBV3-1|TRBJ2-5
CASSQDIEMETQYF
TGTGCCAGCAGCCAAGACATCGAGATGGAGACCCAGTACTTC
>.|.|TRBV7-9|TRBJ2-7
CANSLSGAAYEQYF
TGTGCCAACAGCTTATCCGGGGCCGCCTACGAGCAGTACTTC
>few|.|TRBV3-1|TRBJ1-6
CASSSTRSTSRSPLHF
TGTGCCAGCAGTTCGACAAGATCCACATCAAGATCACCCCTCCACTTT
>many|.|TRBV5-5|TRBJ2-3
CASSLRANTDTQYF
TGTGCCAGCAGCTTGCGCGCCAACACAGATACGCAGTATTTT
>many|TRBD2|TRBV29-1|TRBJ2-1
CSVDYGGDNEQFF
TGCAGCGTTGACTATGGGGGGGACAATGAGCAGTTCTTC
>.|TRBD2|TRBV4-3|TRBJ2-7
CASSQGGLAGNTYEQYF
TGCGCCAGCAGCCAGGGGGGACTAGCGGGAAACACCTACGAGCAGTACTTC
>.|.|TRBV12-3/TRBV12-4|TRBJ1-2
CASRKGADRESYTF
TGTGCCAGCAGAAAAGGGGCGGACCGGGAGAGCTACACCTTC
>many|.|TRBV27|TRBJ2-7
CASSLRIFGEQYF
TGTGCCAGCAGTTTAAGGATCTTCGGCGAGCAGTACTTC
>few|.|TRBV7-2|TRBJ1-5
CASSLERGWGNQPQHF
TGTGCCAGCAGCTTAGAAAGGGGTTGGGGCAATCAGCCCCAGCATTTT
>.|TRBD1|TRBV2|TRBJ1-4
CASSEAGQGGEKLFF
TGTGCCAGCAGTGAAGCTGGACAGGGCGGTGAAAAACTGTTTTTT
>.|TRBD2|TRBV6-5|TRBJ2-1
CASSYAGENEQFF
TGTGCCAGCAGTTACGCGGGAGAGAATGAGCAGTTCTTC
>few|.|TRBV20-1|TRBJ2-7
CSARPYGAANIYEQYF
TGCAGTGCTAGACCCTACGGGGCAGCCAATATCTACGAGCAGTACTTC
>.|.|TRBV11-2|TRBJ2-5
CASSPGTRSQETQYF
TGTGCCAGCAGCCCCGGGACAAGGTCCCAAGAGACCCAGTACTTC
>.|.|TRBV7-9|TRBJ2-7
CASSPHPLRLDYEQYF
TGTGCCAGCAGCCCACACCCTCTGCGACTAGACTACGAGCAGTACTTC
>many|TRBD1|TRBV5-1|TRBJ2-7
CASSVGQGGNYEQYF
TGCGCCAGCAGCGTGGGACAGGGGGGAAACTACGAGCAGTACTTC
>.|TRBD2|TRBV10-2|TRBJ2-5
CASRAAGGPETQYF
TGCGCCAGCAGGGCAGCGGGGGGTCCAGAGACCCAGTACTTC
>many|.|TRBV3-1|TRBJ2-7
CASSQVGDPYEQYF
TGTGCCAGCAGCCAGGTAGGGGACCCCTACGAGCAGTACTTC
>.|TRBD2|TRBV7-8|TRBJ2-1
CTSSLAGGREQFF
TGTACCAGCAGCTTAGCGGGAGGGCGTGAGCAGTTCTTC
>.|TRBD2|TRBV5-1|TRBJ2-1
CASSSPGGTYNEQFF
TGCGCCAGCTCGTCCCCGGGGGGTACCTACAATGAGCAGTTCTTC
>few|TRBD1|TRBV20-1|TRBJ1-2
CSAMGQGVGNGYTF
TGCAGTGCTATGGGACAGGGGGTGGGCAATGGCTACACCTTC
>.|TRBD1|TRBV7-9|TRBJ2-7
CASSQNLGQGKSCEQYF
TGTGCCAGCAGCCAGAATCTGGGACAGGGGAAATCCTGCGAGCAGTACTTC
>once|TRBD1|TRBV12-3/TRBV12-4|TRBJ1-4
CASSWDSVNEKLFF
TGTGCCAGCAGCTGGGACAGCGTTAATGAAAAACTGTTTTTT
>many|.|TRBV7-2|TRBJ2-1
CASSFYSNEQFF
TGTGCCAGCAGCTTTTATAGTAATGAGCAGTTCTTC